The present T cell receptor beta chain was sequenced within a study of cytomegalovirus exposure and HLA in healthy donors. Overall study findings and caveats: The TCR clusters that emerged in the first cohort tended, a later analysis found, to co-occur in the 95 to 150 validation repertoires.

With 7 bases clipped from V and 2 bases from J, the junction kept 5 bases outside the gene matches. This CDR3 is 13 amino acids long. Germline V gene lookup returns CDR1 MDHEN and CDR2 SYDVKM. This table comes from immunoSEQ multiplex PCR, and its TCRdb copy is limited to in-frame clones, with some not included. The table includes 150,000 to 200,000 clones, about 90% detected once. Notes on this clone: Its specificity is unknown.

The sequencing input was PBMCs. The receptor was isolated from a woman younger than 30 in good health and CMV-seropositive. The chain recombines TRBV28 with TRBJ2-7, with 7 bases that match TRBD1. CDR3 DNA sequence: TGTGCCAGCACCGGGACAGTTACCTACGAGCAGTACTTC. Protein: CASTGTVTYEQYF.